This record covers a single T cell receptor (beta chain). These data come from a study of T-cell memory formation after mild COVID-19. V shed 9 bases and J shed 0 bases, with 12 bases lying between them. In germline, CDR1 is SGHRS, CDR2 YFSETQ. The CDR3 sequence is 13 residues long. From the 5' RACE reads, TCRdb called clonotypes with MiXCR, one entry per CDR3 protein. In the table there are around 110,000 distinct CDR3 sequences, roughly an eighth of which are singletons. The chain joins TRBV5-1 to TRBJ1-1; possibly TRBD1 for D (5 bases). The clonotype originates from a man younger than 35 who had mild COVID-19 (a few samples of this study predate the infection). Cell type and time point are not known. The source material was PBMCs or a T cell subset sorted from them (not recorded which). DNA of the CDR3: TGCGCCACCCGAAGCAGGGTGAACACTGAAGCTTTCTTT. It is translated as CATRSRVNTEAFF.